This T cell receptor beta chain came from a study of cytomegalovirus exposure and HLA in healthy donors. Study observations and caveats: In a later analysis, productive TCRs from donors in an Asian-associated ancestry cluster reportedly carried fewer N-insertions than the cohort mean. As a later analysis showed, a missense DCLRE1C variant was linked to trimming of TCR beta V- and J-genes.

This CDR3 has 16 residues. V was pared by 7 bases and J by 3 bases, with 21 bases between. CDR1 SGHNT and CDR2 YENEEA come from the germline V gene. In the PCR, 60 Vbeta and 13 Jbeta primers were used. The assay was immunoSEQ multiplex PCR, and TCRdb's table has in-frame clones only and misses some. The sample holds over 140,000 clones, 80% seen once. With regard to this clone: Its antigen is as yet unknown.

This sequence was found in a middle-aged man in good health and CMV-seronegative. Source material: PBMCs. The chain recombines TRBV11-3 with TRBJ1-2, with D maybe TRBD1 (5 bases). This CDR3 is CASTFRDSGVDYGYTF. CDR3 nucleotide sequence: TGTGCCAGCACCTTCAGGGATTCAGGAGTGGACTATGGCTACACCTTC.